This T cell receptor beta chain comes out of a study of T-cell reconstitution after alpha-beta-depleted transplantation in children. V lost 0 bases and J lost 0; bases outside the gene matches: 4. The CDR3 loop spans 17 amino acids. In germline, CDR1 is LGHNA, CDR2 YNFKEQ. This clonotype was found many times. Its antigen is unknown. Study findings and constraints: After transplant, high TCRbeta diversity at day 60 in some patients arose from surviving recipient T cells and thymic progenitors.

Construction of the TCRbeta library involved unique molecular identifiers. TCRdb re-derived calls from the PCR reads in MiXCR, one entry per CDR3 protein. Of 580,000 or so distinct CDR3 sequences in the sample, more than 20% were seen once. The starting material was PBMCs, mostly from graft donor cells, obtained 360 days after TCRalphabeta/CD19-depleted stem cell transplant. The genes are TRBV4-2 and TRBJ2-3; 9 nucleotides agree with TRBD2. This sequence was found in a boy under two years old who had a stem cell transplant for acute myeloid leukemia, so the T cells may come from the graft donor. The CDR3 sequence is CASSQDSGLASTDTQYF. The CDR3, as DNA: TGTGCCAGCAGCCAAGATAGCGGACTAGCGAGCACAGATACGCAGTATTTT.